The rows below give T cell receptor beta chains drawn from one sample of a study of OX40 agonist ivuxolimab in advanced cancers. Data came from immunoSEQ multiplex PCR; TCRdb stores just in-frame clones and leaves some out. The sample holds some 73,000 clones, approximately 86% seen once. Here the sequenced sample was CD4+ or CD8+ T cells sorted from blood, taken in a trial of the OX40 agonist ivuxolimab. The receptor source for this set is an adult with an advanced solid tumor such as melanoma, head and neck, liver or kidney cancer. Both conserved end residues are trimmed from each CDR3. D genes are given only for firm matches. Clone size, where shown, is once, few, many, or a class for clones that have expanded.

V	size	J	D	CDR3
TRBV27	once	TRBJ1-2	TRBD1	ASSFFGTAGYT
TRBV11-1	.	TRBJ2-3	.	ASSLVGGADTQY
TRBV5-8	few	TRBJ1-4	TRBD1	ASSLEGQLNEKLF
TRBV7-9	.	TRBJ1-5	TRBD1	ASSLSTQGDQPQH
TRBV5-1	.	TRBJ2-7	TRBD1	ASSLGTGGITYEQY
TRBV19	.	TRBJ2-1	.	ATRRDSPTNEQF
TRBV28	.	TRBJ2-3	.	ASSPPRADTQY
TRBV7-2	.	TRBJ2-4	TRBD1	ASSYHGQGAAKNIQY
TRBV5-1	.	TRBJ2-5	TRBD2	ASSNGLAWETQY
TRBV7-9	.	TRBJ2-2	TRBD1	ASSLGQGTTGELF
TRBV7-2	.	TRBJ2-5	TRBD2	ASSLAPSGAAAETQY
TRBV19	few	TRBJ2-2	TRBD2	ASSGSGGKTGELF
TRBV5-4	.	TRBJ2-5	.	ASSKDSGQETQY
TRBV7-3	.	TRBJ1-6	.	ASSLLGPYNSPLH
TRBV29-1	.	TRBJ1-2	.	SVEPGLYGYT
TRBV5-8	.	TRBJ2-7	TRBD2	ASSSYPGREAYEQY
TRBV11-2	.	TRBJ2-2	.	ASSFFETGELF
TRBV5-6	.	TRBJ2-1	.	ASSLGATSYNEQF
TRBV27	once	TRBJ2-2	.	ASSLSTGLGRTGELF
TRBV7-2	once	TRBJ2-1	.	ASSSNSLGRNNEQF
TRBV10-2	.	TRBJ1-4	.	ASSRGDANEKLF
TRBV7-2	.	TRBJ1-1	.	ASSLTPNTEAF
TRBV7-2	.	TRBJ2-3	.	ASGGADTQY
TRBV5-4	.	TRBJ1-2	TRBD1	ASSPSGQGARGYGYT
TRBV11-3	.	TRBJ2-7	.	ASSLVGDRRSYEQY
TRBV19	.	TRBJ2-3	TRBD2	ASSRTSGTDTQY
TRBV7-9	.	TRBJ2-2	TRBD2	ASSLQASGRWNTGELF
TRBV11-3	.	TRBJ2-3	TRBD1	ASSSGDRGFTDTQY
TRBV27	.	TRBJ1-3	.	ASRLSPGGNTIY
TRBV7-3	.	TRBJ2-3	.	ASSPSRQASTDTQY
TRBV5-1	.	TRBJ2-5	.	ASSLGTAFPQETQY
TRBV7-9	.	TRBJ2-7	TRBD1	ASSSRRTGGYEQY
TRBV5-1	.	TRBJ1-6	.	ASSLGDTGSPLH
TRBV7-2	once	TRBJ1-2	TRBD1	ASSFRGQGDDGYT
TRBV4-3	.	TRBJ2-3	.	ASSQSARTDTQY
TRBV28	.	TRBJ2-1	.	ASILGGQGSYNEQF
TRBV4-3	.	TRBJ2-2	.	ASSQDRRAKIGTGELF
TRBV7-2	.	TRBJ2-5	TRBD1	ASSLGGQGWETQY
TRBV5-6	.	TRBJ1-3	TRBD1	ASSLLARGRGNTIY
TRBV5-1	.	TRBJ2-3	TRBD2	ASRRGARTDTQY
TRBV7-8	.	TRBJ1-1	.	ASSLALDSEAF
TRBV27	.	TRBJ2-5	TRBD2	ASAKRGGSETQY
TRBV27	.	TRBJ2-3	TRBD2	ASSYRPGLAGSKGDTQY
TRBV4-1	.	TRBJ2-1	.	ASSQYTGAQF
TRBV6-6	.	TRBJ1-1	.	ASTDSINTEAF
TRBV5-1	.	TRBJ2-2	TRBD1	ASSLSQGVEELF
TRBV28	once	TRBJ2-7	TRBD2	ASSTEREDINYEQY
TRBV5-1	.	TRBJ2-5	TRBD2	ASSPGGTSLSETQY
TRBV5-6	.	TRBJ1-3	.	ASSFWGNGNTIY
TRBV6-1	.	TRBJ1-5	TRBD1	ASSAGQDQPQH
TRBV6-1	.	TRBJ2-1	TRBD2	ASSEFGLAGLEQF
TRBV9	.	TRBJ2-2	TRBD2	ASSARLAGDTGELF
TRBV5-4	few	TRBJ2-3	.	ASSTGLTDTQY
TRBV29-1	.	TRBJ2-2	.	SVRVTTGELF
TRBV7-9	.	TRBJ2-7	TRBD2	ASSSTSGYHYEQY
TRBV6-6	few	TRBJ1-2	TRBD1	ASSSSDRDRLGYT